The sequence of this T cell receptor (beta chain) was determined in a study of cytomegalovirus exposure and HLA in healthy donors. Findings and limits, study-wide: TCR beta V segments were, for the most part, productive about 87% or about 30% of the time in an earlier analysis. Presence/absence analyses rested on an assumption that sequencing depth was roughly uniform across donors. Analysis was carried out at a later point, and it linked a missense DCLRE1C variant to TCR beta V- and J-gene trimming.

The sample holds one count of this clone. Its matching antigen is unknown. The study ran its PCR with 60 Vbeta and 13 Jbeta primers. Sequenced by immunoSEQ multiplex PCR; TCRdb stores in-frame clones only, minus some. The table has nearly 200,000 clones, around 86% seen once. Sequencing input: PBMCs. This TCR was recovered from a woman between 45 and 60 years old in good health and CMV-seropositive.

CDR3 amino acids: CASSQIGQGGYEQYF. The CDR3 DNA is TGTGCCAGCAGCCAAATTGGACAGGGAGGTTACGAGCAGTACTTC. This sequence joins TRBV4-2 and TRBJ2-7; TRBD1 agrees at 8 bases. Germline CDR1 is LGHNA and CDR2 is YNFKEQ. Losses at the gene ends were 2 bases for V and 4 bases for J; bases not matched to a gene: 7. The CDR3 totals 15 residues.